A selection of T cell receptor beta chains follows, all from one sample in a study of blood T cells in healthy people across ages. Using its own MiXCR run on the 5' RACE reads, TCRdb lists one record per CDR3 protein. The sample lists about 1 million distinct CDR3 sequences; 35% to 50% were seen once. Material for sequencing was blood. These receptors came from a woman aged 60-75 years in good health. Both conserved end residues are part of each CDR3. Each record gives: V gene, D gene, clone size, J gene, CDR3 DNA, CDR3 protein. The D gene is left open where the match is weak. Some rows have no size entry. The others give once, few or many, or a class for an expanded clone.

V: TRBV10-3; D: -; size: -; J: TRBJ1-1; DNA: TGTGCCATCAGTGAGCCACGGGGGGAGACTGAAGCTTTCTTT; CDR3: CAISEPRGETEAFF
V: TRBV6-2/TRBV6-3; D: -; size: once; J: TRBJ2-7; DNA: TGTGCCAGCAGCCCGCTTAAAGGGGGCGGGAGTTACAATGAGCAGTACTTC; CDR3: CASSPLKGGGSYNEQYF
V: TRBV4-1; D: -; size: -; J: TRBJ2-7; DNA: TGCGCCAGCAGCATACGGGACAAGTCCTACGAGCAGTACTTC; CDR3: CASSIRDKSYEQYF
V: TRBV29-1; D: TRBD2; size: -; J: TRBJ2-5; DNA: TGCAGCGTGCTATCCGGGACTAACGGAGAGCAGTACTTC; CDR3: CSVLSGTNGEQYF
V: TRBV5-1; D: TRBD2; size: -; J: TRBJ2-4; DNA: TGCGCCAGCAGCGCGGGACTAGCGGGAGATACGGTAGCCAAAAACATTCAGTACTTC; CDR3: CASSAGLAGDTVAKNIQYF
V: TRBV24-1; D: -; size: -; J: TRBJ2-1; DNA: TGTGCAACCAGTGAGACCGTCAATGAGCAGTTCTTC; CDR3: CATSETVNEQFF
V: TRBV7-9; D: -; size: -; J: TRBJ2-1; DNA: TGTGCCAGCAGCTTAGCGAGGAGAGGCTACAATGAGCAGTTCTTC; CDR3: CASSLARRGYNEQFF
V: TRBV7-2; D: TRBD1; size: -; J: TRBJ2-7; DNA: TGTGCCAGCAGCCAGTACAGGGGTGTGGACTACGAGCAGTACTTC; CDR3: CASSQYRGVDYEQYF
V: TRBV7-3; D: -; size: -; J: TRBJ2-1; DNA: TGTGCCAGCAGCGTGAGGTCGGGGAACAATGAGCAGTTCTTC; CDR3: CASSVRSGNNEQFF
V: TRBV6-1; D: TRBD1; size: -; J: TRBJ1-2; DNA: TGTGCCAGCAGTGAAATGGGACAGGGAGGCTATGGCTACACCTTC; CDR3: CASSEMGQGGYGYTF
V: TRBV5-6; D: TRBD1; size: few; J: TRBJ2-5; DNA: TGTGCCAGCAGGGACAGGGGTCCAGAGACCCAGTACTTC; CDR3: CASRDRGPETQYF
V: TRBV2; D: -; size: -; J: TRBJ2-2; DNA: TGTGCCAGCAGTGTAGCAGGCGGGGAGCTGTTTTTT; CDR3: CASSVAGGELFF